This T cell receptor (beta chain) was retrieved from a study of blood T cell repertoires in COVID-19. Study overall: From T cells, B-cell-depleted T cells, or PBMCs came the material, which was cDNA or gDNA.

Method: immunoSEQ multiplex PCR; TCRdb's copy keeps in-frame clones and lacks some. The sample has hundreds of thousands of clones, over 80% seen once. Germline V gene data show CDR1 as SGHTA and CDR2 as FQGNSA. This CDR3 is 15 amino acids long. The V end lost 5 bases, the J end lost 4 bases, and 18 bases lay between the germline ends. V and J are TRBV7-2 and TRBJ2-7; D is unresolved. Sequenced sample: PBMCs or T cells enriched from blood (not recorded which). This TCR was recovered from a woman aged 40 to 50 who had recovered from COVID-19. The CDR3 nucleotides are TGTGCCAGCAGCCTCTTTACCTCGGCGGAGTACGAGCAGTACTTC. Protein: CASSLFTSAEYEQYF.